The 6 T cell receptor beta chains presented below share a single source sample, sequenced in a study of blood T cell repertoires in COVID-19. Sequenced by immunoSEQ multiplex PCR; TCRdb stores in-frame clones only, minus some. Seen here are around 70,000 clones, roughly 90% observed once, and the top ten hold 4.8%. The sample consisted of peripheral blood. These receptors were obtained from a woman aged 60-70 years with active COVID-19.

This clone was seen only a few times. This chain joins TRBV2 and TRBJ2-7; TRBD2 is a possible D gene (5 bases). The CDR3 has 13 amino acids. Looked up from germline, CDR1 is SNHLY and CDR2 is FYNNEI. V lost 6 bases to trimming and J lost 4 bases, with 13 bases between them. The CDR3 loop is CASRTGNRYEQYF. CDR3 in DNA: TGTGCCAGCAGGACCGGGAACCGATACGAGCAGTACTTC. The full variable domain, rest sourced from reference TRBV2 and TRBJ2-7, is EPEVTQTPSHQVTQMGQEVILRCVPISNHLYFYWYRQILGQKVEFLVSFYNNEISEKSEIFDDQFSVERPDGSNFTLKIRSTKLEDSAMYFCASRTGNRYEQYFGPGTRLTVT.

This clone appeared once. This chain links TRBV4-1 with TRBJ1-5; D not certain. Trimming took 1 base from V and 1 from J, leaving 14 bases between them. This CDR3 contains 17 residues. Germline lookup yields CDR1 MGHRA and CDR2 YSYEKL. CDR3 protein: CASSQGRLVGSNQPQHF. As DNA, the CDR3 is TGCGCCAGCAGCCAAGGGAGGTTAGTTGGGAGCAATCAGCCCCAGCATTTT.

This clone was seen only a few times. The rearrangement links TRBV3-1 (or the pseudogene TRBV3-2) to TRBJ1-1, with D possibly matching TRBD1 (6 bases). CDR1 is LGHDT and CDR2 is YNNKEL in the germline V gene (reference sequence). Trimming took off 0 bases at V and 11 bases at J, with 16 bases between the two ends. The CDR3 consists of 14 residues. This CDR3 is CASSQEPGVRLAFF. CDR3 sequence (DNA): TGTGCCAGCAGCCAAGAACCAGGGGTTAGATTGGCTTTCTTT.

The chain carries TRBV6-5 and TRBJ1-5; TRBD1 agrees at 9 bases. From germline, CDR1 is MNHEY and CDR2 SVGAGI. Trimming at V came to 5 bases and at J to 6 bases, leaving 2 bases not matched to a gene. The CDR3 consists of 13 residues. Written as DNA, the CDR3 is TGTGCCAGCAGTCGGGACAGGGTTCAGCCCCAGCATTTT. Translation: CASSRDRVQPQHF.

The gene calls are TRBV4-1 and TRBJ1-2, with D possibly TRBD1 on 6 matching bases. Trimming removed 4 bases at V and 2 bases at J, with 11 bases between. The CDR3 runs to 14 residues. Germline CDR1 is MGHRA and CDR2 is YSYEKL. The CDR3 DNA sequence: TGCGCCAGCAGCCTTATCCAGGGGAACTATGGCTACACCTTC. Translating it yields CASSLIQGNYGYTF.

This clone was counted between two and nine times. The chain couples TRBV7-6 to TRBJ2-2, with TRBD1 identical over 8 bases. CDR1 is SGHVS, CDR2 FNYEAQ, per germline. V gave up 5 bases and J gave up 5 bases; unmatched junction bases: 7. This CDR3 has 15 amino acids. CDR3 in DNA: TGTGCCAGCAGCAAAAGACAGGGGTTTACCGGGGAGCTGTTTTTT. Its translation is CASSKRQGFTGELFF.